Below, 22 T cell receptor beta chains from the same sample are listed, as sequenced in a study of T cell responses to AZD1222 COVID-19 vaccine (dated by TCRdb to the early 2020s). Library preparation was by the immunoSEQ multiplex PCR assay. Not all clones reach the TCRdb copy of this immuneACCESS table, which keeps in-frame sequences only. Checked studies attribute under half of the gap to unresolved V genes and leave the rest unexplained. Counted in this sample were roughly 150,000 clones; about nine tenths of them appeared once. The top ten constitute around 1.2% of the sample. The time point tag for this specimen amounts to: about 28 days (+/-7) after the second vaccine dose. The specimen was peripheral blood, collected 28 days after the second AZD1222 dose. The source of these receptors is an adult who received the AZD1222 COVID-19 vaccine.

The chain is built from TRBV9 and TRBJ1-3; D gene uncertain. V dropped 0 bases and J dropped 0 bases, with 16 bases sitting between them. This CDR3 contains 18 residues. Germline V gene sequence: CDR1 SGDLS, CDR2 YYNGEE. The chain's CDR3 is CASSVEGSPLFSGNTIYF. CDR3 bases: TGTGCCAGCAGCGTAGAGGGCAGCCCCTTATTCTCTGGAAACACCATATATTTT.

Here the CDR3 DNA reads TGCGCCAGCAGCTTGGATGGACAGGGCGATGAGCAGTTCTTC. It codes for CASSLDGQGDEQFF. The chain carries TRBV5-1 and TRBJ2-1; 8 nucleotides align to TRBD1. Germline CDR1 SGHRS, CDR2 YFSETQ. J gave up 8 bases and V 0 bases, and 4 bases lay outside the gene matches. The length of the CDR3 is 14 residues. Full variable domain (missing parts from reference TRBV5-1 and TRBJ2-1): KAGVTQTPRYLIKTRGQQVTLSCSPISGHRSVSWYQQTPGQGLQFLFEYFSETQRNKGNFPGRFSGRQFSNSRSEMNVSTLELGDSALYLCASSLDGQGDEQFFGPGTRLTVL.

The rearrangement uses TRBV4-2 and TRBJ1-6; D is unresolved. Germline V gene sequence: CDR1 LGHNA, CDR2 YNFKEQ. Trimming took off 2 bases at V and 8 bases at J, with 22 bases between the two ends. The CDR3 has 18 residues. The CDR3 spells CASSQQRGGGAVDSPLHF. As DNA, the CDR3 is TGTGCCAGCAGCCAACAACGGGGTGGTGGCGCGGTGGATTCACCCCTCCACTTT.

The chain links TRBV7-2 to TRBJ2-7; a possible D gene is TRBD1 (5 bases). V was shortened by 0 bases and J by 9 bases, with 12 bases between the two germline ends. CDR1 SGHTA and CDR2 FQGNSA come from the germline V gene. The CDR3 is made up of 13 amino acids. CDR3 region: CASSLAVGLGQYF. The CDR3 nucleotides are TGTGCCAGCAGCTTAGCGGTGGGGCTTGGGCAGTACTTC.

The genes are TRBV7-9 and TRBJ2-7; TRBD2 matches 11 bases. In germline, CDR1 is SEHNR, CDR2 FQNEAQ (reference sequence). There are 15 residues in the CDR3. After removal of 3 bases from V and 7 bases from J, the junction contained 8 bases not matched to a gene. CDR3 in amino acids: CASSLGLADEGEQYF. CDR3 bases: TGTGCCAGCAGCTTGGGACTAGCGGACGAGGGGGAGCAGTACTTC.

The chain is built from TRBV6-5 and TRBJ1-6, with D uncertain. Germline V gives CDR1 MNHEY, CDR2 SVGAGI. This CDR3 region has 14 residues. The V end was cut by 0 bases, the J end by 6 bases, with 6 bases between. Here the CDR3 DNA reads TGTGCCAGCAGTTACTCGACGGCTAATTCACCCCTCCACTTT. Residues: CASSYSTANSPLHF.

The chain joins TRBV11-2 to TRBJ2-7, with D tentatively TRBD1 or TRBD2 (5 bases each). The germline V and J ends were trimmed by 1 base and 3 bases, with 10 bases remaining between them. Germline V gene data show CDR1 as SGHAT and CDR2 as FQNNGV. The CDR3 has 14 residues. The CDR3 sequence: CASSLVLGDYEQYF. DNA of the CDR3: TGTGCCAGCAGCTTAGTATTGGGGGACTACGAGCAGTACTTC.

A note on this clone: At one end the junction does not follow the germline gene, possibly because of a read error. V gene TRBV7-7 combines with J gene TRBJ2-3; 7 bases map to TRBD2. This CDR3 is built from 15 residues. Per germline, CDR1 SSHAT and CDR2 FNYEAQ (reference sequence). The CDR3 protein is CASSTGGTSTDTQYF. CDR3 nucleotides: TGTGCTAGCAGCACGGGGGGTACTAGCACAGATACGCAGTATTTT.

The chain carries TRBV5-4 and TRBJ2-1, with 8 bases matching TRBD2. V gave up 0 bases and J gave up 4 bases; unmatched junction bases: 3. Germline V gene sequence: CDR1 SGHNT, CDR2 YYREEE (reference sequence). This CDR3 is 15 amino acids long. CDR3 coding DNA: TGTGCCAGCAGCTTGGAAACGGGGGGGTACAATGAGCAGTTCTTC. Translation gives CASSLETGGYNEQFF.

The chain uses TRBV2 and TRBJ2-5, with TRBD2 matching over 12 bases. This CDR3 is 13 amino acids long. Germline V gene sequence: CDR1 SNHLY, CDR2 FYNNEI. V lost 7 bases and J lost 3; bases outside the gene matches: 0. This chain's CDR3 is CASTSGREETQYF. Written as DNA, the CDR3 is TGTGCCAGCACTAGCGGGAGGGAAGAGACCCAGTACTTC.

The chain uses TRBV28 and TRBJ1-5; 9 bases are shared with TRBD1. The CDR3 covers 16 residues. Per germline, CDR1 MDHEN and CDR2 SYDVKM. V trimming: 6 bases; J trimming: 0 bases; junction bases outside the gene matches: 6. The CDR3 loop reads CASRGQGADSNQPQHF. Here the CDR3 DNA reads TGTGCCAGCAGGGGACAGGGCGCAGATAGCAATCAGCCCCAGCATTTT.

J is TRBJ1-5 and V is TRBV2; TRBD1 matches 11 bases. Trimming took 7 bases from V and 1 from J; bases not matched to a gene: 9. The germline V gene encodes CDR1 SNHLY and CDR2 FYNNEI. The CDR3 spans 17 residues. The CDR3 spells CASMRDRGGSSNQPQHF. The CDR3 DNA follows: TGTGCCAGCATGCGGGACAGGGGGGGGAGCAGCAATCAGCCCCAGCATTTT.

The table lists this clone with a few counts. The genes are TRBV28 and TRBJ2-7; D is perhaps TRBD1 or TRBD2 (5 bases each). The CDR3 spans 14 residues. V was cut by 6 bases and J by 2 bases, with 14 bases left in between. Germline V gene lookup returns CDR1 MDHEN and CDR2 SYDVKM. In DNA form, the CDR3 reads TGTGCCAGCAGACCCCCCGGGACCACCTACGAGCAGTACTTC. This translates into CASRPPGTTYEQYF.

This chain links TRBV5-1 with TRBJ1-1; 9 positions match TRBD1. The germline CDR1 and CDR2 sequences are SGHRS and YFSETQ. The trim removed 0 bases at V and 7 bases at J, leaving 7 bases unmatched. This CDR3 comprises 15 residues. The CDR3 sequence is CASSLAGDRVDEAFF. CDR3 sequence (DNA): TGCGCCAGCAGCTTGGCCGGGGACAGGGTGGATGAAGCTTTCTTT.

V gene TRBV4-3 combines with J gene TRBJ1-1; D ambiguous. Germline CDR1 LGHNA, CDR2 YSLEER. The CDR3 runs to 15 residues. V lost 0 bases and J 0 bases, leaving 8 bases between the germline ends. The CDR3 sequence is CASSQESGLNTEAFF. The CDR3 nucleotides are TGCGCCAGCAGCCAAGAATCCGGGTTGAACACTGAAGCTTTCTTT.

V gene TRBV11-2 combines with J gene TRBJ2-7; D unclear. The V end was cut by 2 bases, the J end by 4 bases, with 12 bases between. Germline V CDR1 and CDR2: SGHAT, FQNNGV. This CDR3 is 14 amino acids long. CDR3 residues: CASSLRVRLYEQYF. The CDR3, as DNA: TGTGCCAGCAGCTTACGGGTCAGACTTTACGAGCAGTACTTC.

The chain is built from TRBV18 and TRBJ2-7, with TRBD1 matching over 9 bases. Germline-derived CDR1 and CDR2 are KGHSH and LQKENI. V was clipped by 8 bases and J by 5 bases; unmatched bases: 10. This CDR3 has 14 amino acids. CDR3 residues: CASVPGQGLNEQYF. The CDR3 nucleotides read TGTGCCAGCGTACCGGGACAGGGACTCAACGAGCAGTACTTC.

The chain carries TRBV13 and TRBJ2-7; no definite D call. The CDR3 is 13 amino acids. V was clipped by 2 bases and J by 3 bases, with 8 bases between them. Germline CDR1 reads PRHDT; CDR2 reads FYEKMQ (reference sequence). The CDR3 DNA reads as TGTGCCAGCAGCTTATTCGGGTACTACGAGCAGTACTTC. Translation: CASSLFGYYEQYF. Based on the CDR3 plus reference TRBV13 and TRBJ2-7, the full variable domain is AAGVIQSPRHLIKEKRETATLKCYPIPRHDTVYWYQQGPGQDPQFLISFYEKMQSDKGSIPDRFSAQQFSDYHSELNMSSLELGDSALYFCASSLFGYYEQYFGPGTRLTVT.

This chain links TRBV6-2 or TRBV6-3 with TRBJ2-5, with 8 bases aligning to TRBD2. Losses at the gene ends were 4 bases for V and 4 bases for J; bases not matched to a gene: 11. From germline, CDR1 is MNHEY and CDR2 SVGEGT. The CDR3 runs to 16 residues. The CDR3: CASSSYPRTSSETQYF. CDR3 coding DNA: TGTGCCAGCAGTTCATATCCGCGGACTAGCTCAGAGACCCAGTACTTC.

The sample holds a few counts of this clone. The chain combines TRBV6-1 with TRBJ2-7; D is possibly TRBD1 (5 bases). Germline assignment: CDR1 MNHNS and CDR2 SASEGT. Between the trimmed V and J ends, which lost 2 bases and 2 bases, there was a span of 10 bases. The CDR3 has 14 amino acids. The CDR3 region has the DNA TGTGCCAGCAGTGAATTCGTGACAGCCTACGAGCAGTACTTC. This translates into CASSEFVTAYEQYF.

This rearrangement joins TRBV5-8 to TRBJ1-2; 12 bases are a match to TRBD1. Trimming took 2 bases from V and 2 from J; bases not matched to a gene: 4. The CDR3 has 16 amino acids. The germline V gene has CDR1 SGHTS and CDR2 YDEGEE. CDR3 amino acids: CASSFLGTGGNYGYTF. The CDR3 bases are TGTGCCAGCAGCTTTTTGGGGACAGGGGGCAACTATGGCTACACCTTC.

The chain has TRBV4-1 and TRBJ1-4; D is unclear. Trimming left V 0 bases short and J 5 bases short, with 10 bases between. CDR1 is MGHRA and CDR2 is YSYEKL in the germline V gene. The CDR3 has 15 amino acids. The CDR3 here is CASSQDLRENEKLFF. The CDR3 region has the DNA TGCGCCAGCAGCCAAGATCTAAGGGAGAATGAAAAACTGTTTTTT.